The 8 T cell receptor beta chains in this list originate from one sample, sequenced in a study of T-cell reconstitution after alpha-beta-depleted transplantation in children. TCRbeta library construction was performed incorporating unique molecular identifiers. TCRdb itself ran the PCR reads through MiXCR, one entry per CDR3 protein. The repertoire holds about 58,000 distinct CDR3 sequences, with less than 55% as singletons. This material consisted of PBMCs, mostly from graft donor cells, taken 360 days after TCRalphabeta/CD19-depleted stem cell transplant. Every receptor here comes from a male patient younger than 18 who had a stem cell transplant for acute lymphoblastic leukemia, so the T cells may come from the graft donor.

This clonotype was counted once. The chain links TRBV20-1 to TRBJ2-7; TRBD2 agrees at 13 bases. V was pared by 1 base and J by 9 bases, with 9 bases of the junction left unmatched. Looked up from germline, CDR1 is DFQATT and CDR2 is SNEGSKA (reference sequence). CDR3 length: 15 residues. CDR3 bases: TGCAGTGCTAGAGGCCGGACTAGCGGGAGTGTGTCGCAGTACTTC. Protein sequence: CSARGRTSGSVSQYF.

The gene calls are TRBV27 and TRBJ2-7; no clear D. Per the germline V gene, CDR1 is MNHEY and CDR2 is SMNVEV (reference sequence). Trimming stripped 11 bases from V and 1 base from J, with 9 bases between. CDR3 length: 11 amino acids. This CDR3 is CAGPTSYEQYF. The DNA for the CDR3 is TGTGCCGGCCCTACTTCCTACGAGCAGTACTTC.

This clonotype was picked up many times. This chain links TRBV7-9 with TRBJ2-5; D perhaps matches TRBD2 (6 bases). Germline values: CDR1 SEHNR, CDR2 FQNEAQ (reference sequence). V dropped 10 bases and J dropped 0 bases, with 12 bases sitting between them. CDR3 length: 13 residues. In DNA, the CDR3 is TGTGCCACCTCCGGGAGATACCAAGAGACCCAGTACTTC. Protein: CATSGRYQETQYF. Looking up the rest from reference TRBV7-9 and TRBJ2-5 gives the full variable domain: DTGVSQNPRHKITKRGQNVTFRCDPISEHNRLYWYRQTLGQGPEFLTYFQNEAQLEKSRLLSDRFSAERPKGSFSTLEIQRTEQGDSAMYLCATSGRYQETQYFGPGTRLLVL.

This clonotype has a handful of counts. The rearrangement links TRBV7-8 to TRBJ1-4, with TRBD1 matching 7 bases. Per the germline V gene, CDR1 is SGHVS and CDR2 is FQNEAQ. Trimming at V came to 5 bases and at J to 6 bases, leaving 6 bases not matched to a gene. CDR3 length: 14 amino acids. The CDR3 DNA sequence: TGTGCCAGCAGCCCACAGGGGAACGATGAAAAACTGTTTTTT. Amino acid sequence: CASSPQGNDEKLFF.

This clonotype occurred once. This chain links TRBV27 with TRBJ1-1; the D is unclear. With 0 bases removed from V and 1 base from J, the gap between germline ends came to 3 bases. From germline, CDR1 is MNHEY and CDR2 SMNVEV (reference sequence). The length of the CDR3 is 13 residues. The CDR3 region has the DNA TGTGCCAGCAGTTTATCTAGGAACACTGAAGCTTTCTTT. The encoded protein is CASSLSRNTEAFF.

V is TRBV20-1 and J is TRBJ2-1; D remains ambiguous. Germline CDR1 is DFQATT and CDR2 is SNEGSKA (reference sequence). With 6 bases removed from V and 3 bases from J, the gap between germline ends came to 6 bases. The CDR3 totals 11 residues. CDR3 protein: CSASHYNEQFF. In nucleotides, the CDR3 is TGCAGTGCCTCCCACTACAATGAGCAGTTCTTC.

This clonotype was found a few times. The rearrangement uses TRBV5-1 and TRBJ2-7; 8 bases fit TRBD2. The trim removed 0 bases at V and 2 bases at J, leaving 4 bases unmatched. Germline loops: CDR1 SGHRS, CDR2 YFSETQ. The CDR3 covers 15 residues. Here the CDR3 reads CASSLEAGGAYEQYF. As DNA, the CDR3 is TGCGCCAGCAGCTTGGAGGCGGGGGGAGCCTACGAGCAGTACTTC. The full variable domain, completed using reference TRBV5-1 and TRBJ2-7, is KAGVTQTPRYLIKTRGQQVTLSCSPISGHRSVSWYQQTPGQGLQFLFEYFSETQRNKGNFPGRFSGRQFSNSRSEMNVSTLELGDSALYLCASSLEAGGAYEQYFGPGTRLTVT.

This clonotype was observed a few times. V gene TRBV12-3 or TRBV12-4 combines with J gene TRBJ2-7, with no clear D. V shed 3 bases and J shed 1 base, with 7 bases lying between them. The CDR3 has 13 residues. CDR3 residues: CASSLARSYEQYF. The CDR3 DNA reads as TGTGCCAGCAGTTTGGCCCGATCCTACGAGCAGTACTTC.